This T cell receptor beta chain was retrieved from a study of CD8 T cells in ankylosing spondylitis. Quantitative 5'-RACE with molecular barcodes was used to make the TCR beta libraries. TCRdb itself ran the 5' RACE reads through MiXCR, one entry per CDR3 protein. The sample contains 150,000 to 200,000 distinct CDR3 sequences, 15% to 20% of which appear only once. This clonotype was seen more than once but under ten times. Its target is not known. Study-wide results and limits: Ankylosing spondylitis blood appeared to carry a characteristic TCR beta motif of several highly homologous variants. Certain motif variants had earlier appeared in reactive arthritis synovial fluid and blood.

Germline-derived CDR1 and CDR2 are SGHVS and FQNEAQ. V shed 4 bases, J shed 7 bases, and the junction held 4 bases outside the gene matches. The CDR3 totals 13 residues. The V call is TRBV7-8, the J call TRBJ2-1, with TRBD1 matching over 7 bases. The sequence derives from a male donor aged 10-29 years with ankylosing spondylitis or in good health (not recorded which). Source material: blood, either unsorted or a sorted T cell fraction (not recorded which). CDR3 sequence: CASSSRQGNEQFF. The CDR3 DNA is TGTGCCAGCAGCTCCCGACAGGGTAATGAGCAGTTCTTC.